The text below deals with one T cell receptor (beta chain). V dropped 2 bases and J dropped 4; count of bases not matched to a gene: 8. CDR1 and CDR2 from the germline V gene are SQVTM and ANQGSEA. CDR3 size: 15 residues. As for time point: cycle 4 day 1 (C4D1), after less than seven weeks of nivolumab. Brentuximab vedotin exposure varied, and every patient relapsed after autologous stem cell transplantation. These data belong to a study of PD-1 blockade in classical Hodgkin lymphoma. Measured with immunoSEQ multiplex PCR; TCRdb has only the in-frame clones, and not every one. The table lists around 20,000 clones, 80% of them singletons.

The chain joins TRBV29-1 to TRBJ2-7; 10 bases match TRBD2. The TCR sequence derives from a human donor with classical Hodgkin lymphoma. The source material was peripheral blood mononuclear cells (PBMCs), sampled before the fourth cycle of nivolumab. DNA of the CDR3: TGCAGCGTTGAACTAGCGGGAGCGAAAAGGTACGAGCAGTACTTC. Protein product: CSVELAGAKRYEQYF.